These T cell receptor beta chains were read from a single sample in a study of blood T cell repertoires in COVID-19. Method: immunoSEQ multiplex PCR; TCRdb's copy keeps in-frame clones and lacks some. The table records 250,000 to 350,000 clones, over 75% of them present only once. Sequenced input: peripheral blood. The receptors were sampled from a woman in her sixties or seventies with acute or convalescent COVID-19. Both conserved end residues are part of each CDR3. The order of the fields is J gene, D gene, V gene, clone size, CDR3 protein, CDR3 DNA. The D gene is left open where the match is weak. Only some rows state a clone size, as once, few, many or a class for expanded clones.

j_call: TRBJ2-5
d_call: TRBD1
v_call: TRBV5-1
clone_size: -
cdr3_aa: CASSLGVTGGLRETQYF
cdr3_nt: TGCGCCAGCAGCTTGGGGGTGACAGGGGGCCTTAGGGAGACCCAGTACTTC

j_call: TRBJ1-4
d_call: -
v_call: TRBV25-1
clone_size: -
cdr3_aa: CASSETGLNEKLFF
cdr3_nt: TGTGCCAGCAGTGAAACAGGGTTAAATGAAAAACTGTTTTTT

j_call: TRBJ1-3
d_call: -
v_call: TRBV10-3
clone_size: -
cdr3_aa: CAISGTRERNTIYF
cdr3_nt: TGTGCCATCAGTGGGACCAGGGAAAGAAACACCATATATTTT

j_call: TRBJ1-2
d_call: -
v_call: TRBV4-1
clone_size: -
cdr3_aa: CASSRSGTGYTF
cdr3_nt: TGCGCCAGCAGCCGCTCGGGTACCGGCTACACCTTC

j_call: TRBJ1-5
d_call: TRBD1
v_call: TRBV12-3/TRBV12-4
clone_size: -
cdr3_aa: CASSHRGNQPQHF
cdr3_nt: TGTGCCAGCAGTCACAGGGGAAATCAGCCCCAGCATTTT

j_call: TRBJ1-1
d_call: -
v_call: TRBV4-3
clone_size: -
cdr3_aa: CASSRAGEAFF
cdr3_nt: TGCGCCAGCAGCCGGGCGGGTGAAGCTTTCTTT

j_call: TRBJ2-7
d_call: TRBD2
v_call: TRBV7-2
clone_size: -
cdr3_aa: CASSIERGRSYEQYF
cdr3_nt: TGTGCCAGCAGCATCGAGCGGGGGAGGTCCTACGAGCAGTACTTC

j_call: TRBJ1-1
d_call: -
v_call: TRBV4-2
clone_size: -
cdr3_aa: CASSQWGVEAFF
cdr3_nt: TGTGCCAGCAGCCAGTGGGGAGTTGAAGCTTTCTTT

j_call: TRBJ2-1
d_call: TRBD2
v_call: TRBV7-2
clone_size: -
cdr3_aa: CASSLLAGSYNEQFF
cdr3_nt: TGTGCCAGCAGCTTATTAGCGGGCTCCTACAATGAGCAGTTCTTC

j_call: TRBJ2-7
d_call: TRBD2
v_call: TRBV7-6
clone_size: -
cdr3_aa: CASSSPGLAGAYEQYF
cdr3_nt: TGTGCCAGCAGCTCACCGGGACTAGCGGGAGCCTACGAGCAGTACTTC

j_call: TRBJ1-2
d_call: TRBD1
v_call: TRBV10-2
clone_size: -
cdr3_aa: CASSESARGALGYTF
cdr3_nt: TGCGCCAGCAGTGAGTCCGCCAGGGGGGCTCTTGGCTACACCTTC

j_call: TRBJ2-1
d_call: -
v_call: TRBV21-1
clone_size: -
cdr3_aa: CASSAPSVAGGPWDEQFF
cdr3_nt: TGTGCCAGCAGCGCCCCTTCGGTAGCGGGAGGGCCGTGGGATGAGCAGTTCTTC

j_call: TRBJ2-3
d_call: -
v_call: TRBV29-1
clone_size: -
cdr3_aa: CSVVTGTDTQYF
cdr3_nt: TGCAGCGTTGTTACGGGCACAGATACGCAGTATTTT

j_call: TRBJ2-2
d_call: TRBD1
v_call: TRBV7-3
clone_size: -
cdr3_aa: CASSPPGTGVRTVTGELFF
cdr3_nt: TGTGCCAGCAGCCCCCCAGGGACAGGGGTTCGTACAGTTACCGGGGAGCTGTTTTTT

j_call: TRBJ2-2
d_call: TRBD2
v_call: TRBV2
clone_size: -
cdr3_aa: CASEGLAVGNTGELFF
cdr3_nt: TGTGCCAGCGAAGGGCTAGCGGTCGGGAACACCGGGGAGCTGTTTTTT

j_call: TRBJ1-2
d_call: -
v_call: TRBV11-2
clone_size: -
cdr3_aa: CASSFGLRRANYGYTF
cdr3_nt: TGTGCCAGCAGCTTCGGATTGAGGCGGGCTAACTATGGCTACACCTTC

j_call: TRBJ2-1
d_call: -
v_call: TRBV2
clone_size: -
cdr3_aa: CASSTRREQFF
cdr3_nt: TGTGCCAGCAGCACGAGGAGGGAGCAGTTCTTC

j_call: TRBJ2-1
d_call: -
v_call: TRBV7-2
clone_size: -
cdr3_aa: CASSGLRRNEQFF
cdr3_nt: TGTGCCAGCAGCGGCCTTCGGCGGAATGAGCAGTTCTTC

j_call: TRBJ2-7
d_call: -
v_call: TRBV3-1/TRBV3-2
clone_size: -
cdr3_aa: CASSSTRQNEQYF
cdr3_nt: TGTGCCAGCAGCTCCACCCGACAGAACGAGCAGTACTTC

j_call: TRBJ1-1
d_call: TRBD1
v_call: TRBV5-1
clone_size: -
cdr3_aa: CASSEGTGGTEAFF
cdr3_nt: TGCGCCAGCAGCGAAGGGACAGGGGGGACTGAAGCTTTCTTT

j_call: TRBJ2-7
d_call: -
v_call: TRBV29-1
clone_size: -
cdr3_aa: CSVLKIVDSLYEQYF
cdr3_nt: TGCAGCGTTCTAAAGATCGTGGACAGCCTCTACGAGCAGTACTTC

j_call: TRBJ2-1
d_call: TRBD1
v_call: TRBV7-3
clone_size: once
cdr3_aa: CASSWGQAYNEQFF
cdr3_nt: TGTGCCAGCAGCTGGGGACAGGCTTACAATGAGCAGTTCTTC

j_call: TRBJ2-3
d_call: -
v_call: TRBV10-3
clone_size: -
cdr3_aa: CAISGEGDETDTQYF
cdr3_nt: TGTGCCATCAGTGGAGAAGGGGATGAGACAGATACGCAGTATTTT

j_call: TRBJ2-5
d_call: -
v_call: TRBV5-8
clone_size: -
cdr3_aa: CASSLSPGRETQYF
cdr3_nt: TGTGCCAGCAGCTTGAGTCCAGGAAGGGAGACCCAGTACTTC

j_call: TRBJ2-1
d_call: TRBD2
v_call: TRBV28
clone_size: once
cdr3_aa: CASSLPFTWDLGLAGTKLYNEQFF
cdr3_nt: TGTGCCAGCAGTTTACCCTTTACTTGGGACCTGGGACTAGCGGGAACTAAATTATACAATGAGCAGTTCTTC

j_call: TRBJ1-2
d_call: -
v_call: TRBV5-1
clone_size: -
cdr3_aa: CASSLGGDYGYTF
cdr3_nt: TGCGCCAGCAGCTTGGGGGGAGACTATGGCTACACCTTC

j_call: TRBJ1-2
d_call: -
v_call: TRBV5-4
clone_size: -
cdr3_aa: CASSENRRVSYGYTF
cdr3_nt: TGTGCCAGCAGCGAGAATCGCAGGGTTAGTTATGGCTACACCTTC

j_call: TRBJ1-4
d_call: -
v_call: TRBV19
clone_size: -
cdr3_aa: CASRRSLNEKLFF
cdr3_nt: TGTGCCAGTAGACGGTCCCTTAATGAAAAACTGTTTTTT

j_call: TRBJ1-1
d_call: TRBD1
v_call: TRBV2
clone_size: -
cdr3_aa: CASSNRDRGLLAFF
cdr3_nt: TGTGCCAGCAGTAACCGGGACAGGGGGCTGTTAGCTTTCTTT

j_call: TRBJ2-2
d_call: TRBD2
v_call: TRBV7-3
clone_size: -
cdr3_aa: CASSPKPRTSVPGELFF
cdr3_nt: TGTGCCAGCAGCCCAAAGCCGCGGACTAGCGTCCCCGGGGAGCTGTTTTTT

j_call: TRBJ1-3
d_call: TRBD1
v_call: TRBV6-5
clone_size: -
cdr3_aa: CASSYSSGGSGNTIYF
cdr3_nt: TGTGCCAGCAGTTACTCGTCAGGGGGCTCTGGAAACACCATATATTTT

j_call: TRBJ2-5
d_call: TRBD1
v_call: TRBV3-1/TRBV3-2
clone_size: -
cdr3_aa: CASSLFAGTGRETQYF
cdr3_nt: TGTGCCAGCAGCCTCTTCGCCGGGACAGGGCGAGAGACCCAGTACTTC

j_call: TRBJ2-7
d_call: TRBD1
v_call: TRBV6-5
clone_size: -
cdr3_aa: CASSYTGTGVAYEQYF
cdr3_nt: TGTGCCAGCAGTTACACGGGGACAGGGGTTGCCTACGAGCAGTACTTC

j_call: TRBJ2-2
d_call: -
v_call: TRBV28
clone_size: -
cdr3_aa: CASNPTGGNTGELFF
cdr3_nt: TGTGCCAGCAACCCTACTGGAGGAAACACCGGGGAGCTGTTTTTT

j_call: TRBJ2-4
d_call: -
v_call: TRBV7-9
clone_size: once
cdr3_aa: CASSSGLTAKNIQYF
cdr3_nt: TGTGCCAGCAGCTCGGGACTGACAGCCAAAAACATTCAGTACTTC

j_call: TRBJ2-3
d_call: TRBD2
v_call: TRBV2
clone_size: once
cdr3_aa: CASTREGRIDTQYF
cdr3_nt: TGTGCCAGCACACGGGAGGGCCGAATAGATACGCAGTATTTT

j_call: TRBJ2-2
d_call: TRBD1
v_call: TRBV13
clone_size: -
cdr3_aa: CASSLPRQGLFGELFF
cdr3_nt: TGTGCCAGCAGCCTCCCTCGACAGGGGCTTTTCGGGGAGCTGTTTTTT

j_call: TRBJ2-7
d_call: TRBD2
v_call: TRBV19
clone_size: few
cdr3_aa: CASSTRTSGSYEQYF
cdr3_nt: TGTGCCAGTAGTACCCGGACTAGCGGGAGTTACGAGCAGTACTTC

j_call: TRBJ1-4
d_call: -
v_call: TRBV7-9
clone_size: -
cdr3_aa: CASSLGSAGQEKLFF
cdr3_nt: TGTGCCAGCAGCTTAGGGTCGGCAGGGCAAGAAAAACTGTTTTTT

j_call: TRBJ2-1
d_call: TRBD1
v_call: TRBV7-3
clone_size: -
cdr3_aa: CASSENPSPGQGNNEQFF
cdr3_nt: TGTGCCAGCAGCGAAAATCCCAGTCCGGGACAGGGAAACAATGAGCAGTTCTTC

j_call: TRBJ1-1
d_call: -
v_call: TRBV3-1/TRBV3-2
clone_size: -
cdr3_aa: CASSQDWGGATEAFF
cdr3_nt: TGTGCCAGCAGCCAAGATTGGGGGGGTGCCACTGAAGCTTTCTTT

j_call: TRBJ2-7
d_call: -
v_call: TRBV28
clone_size: -
cdr3_aa: CASSSPTRSGYEQYF
cdr3_nt: TGTGCCAGCAGCTCCCCGACTCGCTCTGGCTACGAGCAGTACTTC

j_call: TRBJ2-2
d_call: -
v_call: TRBV9
clone_size: -
cdr3_aa: CASSLNTGELFF
cdr3_nt: TGTGCCAGCAGCCTGAACACCGGGGAGCTGTTTTTT

j_call: TRBJ2-5
d_call: TRBD2
v_call: TRBV27
clone_size: -
cdr3_aa: CASSDSGGAGETQYF
cdr3_nt: TGTGCCAGCTCAGATAGCGGGGGGGCCGGGGAGACCCAGTACTTC

j_call: TRBJ1-5
d_call: TRBD1
v_call: TRBV5-1
clone_size: -
cdr3_aa: CASSLDGTGDYQPQHF
cdr3_nt: TGCGCCAGCAGCTTGGACGGGACAGGGGATTATCAGCCCCAGCATTTT

j_call: TRBJ2-1
d_call: TRBD2
v_call: TRBV24-1
clone_size: -
cdr3_aa: CATSDAGTSGNYNEQFF
cdr3_nt: TGTGCCACCAGTGATGCCGGGACTAGCGGGAACTACAATGAGCAGTTCTTC

j_call: TRBJ1-1
d_call: -
v_call: TRBV7-9
clone_size: -
cdr3_aa: CASSAEVWGTEAFF
cdr3_nt: TGTGCCAGCAGCGCGGAGGTGTGGGGAACTGAAGCTTTCTTT

j_call: TRBJ2-1
d_call: -
v_call: TRBV5-1
clone_size: -
cdr3_aa: CASSLEAGLRSYNEQFF
cdr3_nt: TGCGCCAGCAGCTTGGAGGCGGGACTCCGCTCCTACAATGAGCAGTTCTTC

j_call: TRBJ2-2
d_call: TRBD2
v_call: TRBV3-1/TRBV3-2
clone_size: -
cdr3_aa: CASSLTSGSTGELFF
cdr3_nt: TGTGCCAGCAGTTTGACTAGCGGGAGCACCGGGGAGCTGTTTTTT

j_call: TRBJ1-5
d_call: TRBD1
v_call: TRBV19
clone_size: -
cdr3_aa: CASSSDRGRFQPQHF
cdr3_nt: TGTGCCAGTAGTTCCGACAGGGGGCGTTTCCAGCCCCAGCATTTT

j_call: TRBJ1-2
d_call: -
v_call: TRBV6-5
clone_size: -
cdr3_aa: CASSYGSDYGYTF
cdr3_nt: TGTGCCAGCAGTTATGGGAGCGACTATGGCTACACCTTC

j_call: TRBJ2-5
d_call: -
v_call: TRBV7-9
clone_size: -
cdr3_aa: CASSFLATETQYF
cdr3_nt: TGTGCCAGCAGCTTCCTAGCGACTGAGACCCAGTACTTC

j_call: TRBJ2-1
d_call: -
v_call: TRBV7-2
clone_size: -
cdr3_aa: CASSLGVRSYNEQFF
cdr3_nt: TGTGCCAGCAGCTTAGGAGTACGGTCCTACAATGAGCAGTTCTTC

j_call: TRBJ1-1
d_call: -
v_call: TRBV7-9
clone_size: -
cdr3_aa: CASSLGGIQNTEAFF
cdr3_nt: TGTGCCAGCAGCTTAGGAGGGATTCAAAACACTGAAGCTTTCTTT

j_call: TRBJ2-2
d_call: TRBD2
v_call: TRBV5-6
clone_size: -
cdr3_aa: CASSWTRDTGELFF
cdr3_nt: TGTGCCAGCAGCTGGACTAGAGACACCGGGGAGCTGTTTTTT

j_call: TRBJ1-4
d_call: -
v_call: TRBV7-2
clone_size: -
cdr3_aa: CASSLDSGREKLFF
cdr3_nt: TGTGCCAGCAGCTTAGACTCAGGGAGGGAAAAACTGTTTTTT

j_call: TRBJ1-1
d_call: -
v_call: TRBV4-1
clone_size: -
cdr3_aa: CASSQAAAGYTEAFF
cdr3_nt: TGCGCCAGCAGCCAAGCCGCGGCAGGGTACACTGAAGCTTTCTTT